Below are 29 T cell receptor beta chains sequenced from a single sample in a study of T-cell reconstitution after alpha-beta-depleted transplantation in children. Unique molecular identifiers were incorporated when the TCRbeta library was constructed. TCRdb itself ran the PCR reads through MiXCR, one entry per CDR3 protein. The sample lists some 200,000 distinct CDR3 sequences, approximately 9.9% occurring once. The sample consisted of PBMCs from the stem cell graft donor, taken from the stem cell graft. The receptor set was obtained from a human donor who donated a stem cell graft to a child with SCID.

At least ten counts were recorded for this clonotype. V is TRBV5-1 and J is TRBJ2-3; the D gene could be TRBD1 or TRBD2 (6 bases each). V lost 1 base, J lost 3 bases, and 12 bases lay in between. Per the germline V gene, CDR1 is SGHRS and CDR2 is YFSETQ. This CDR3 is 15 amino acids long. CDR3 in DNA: TGCGCCAGCAGCTTGTTGGGGGGCCGTACAGATACGCAGTATTTT. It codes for CASSLLGGRTDTQYF.

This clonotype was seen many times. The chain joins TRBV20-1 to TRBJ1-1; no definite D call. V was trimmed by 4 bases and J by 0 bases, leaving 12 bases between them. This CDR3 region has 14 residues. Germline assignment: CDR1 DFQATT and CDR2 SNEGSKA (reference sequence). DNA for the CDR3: TGCAGTGCTATATCCGGGTCTCTGAACACTGAAGCTTTCTTT. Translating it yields CSAISGSLNTEAFF.

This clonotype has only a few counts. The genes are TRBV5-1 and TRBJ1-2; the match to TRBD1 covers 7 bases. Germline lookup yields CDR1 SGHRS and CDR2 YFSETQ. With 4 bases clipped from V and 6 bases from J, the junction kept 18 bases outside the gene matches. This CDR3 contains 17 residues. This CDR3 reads CASSGRGGQRRENGYTF. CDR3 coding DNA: TGCGCCAGCAGCGGACGGGGGGGACAGCGACGGGAAAATGGCTACACCTTC.

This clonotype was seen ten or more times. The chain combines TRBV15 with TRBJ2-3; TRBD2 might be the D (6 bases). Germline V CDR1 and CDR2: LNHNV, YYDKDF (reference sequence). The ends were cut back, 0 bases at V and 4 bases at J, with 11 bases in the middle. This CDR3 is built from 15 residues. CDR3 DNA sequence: TGTGCCACCAGCAGAGATGAGGGACTCCCAGATACGCAGTATTTT. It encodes CATSRDEGLPDTQYF.

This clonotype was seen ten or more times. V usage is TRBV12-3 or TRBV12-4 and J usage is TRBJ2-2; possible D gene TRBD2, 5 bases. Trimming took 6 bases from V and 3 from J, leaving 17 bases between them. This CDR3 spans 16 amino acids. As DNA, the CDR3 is TGTGCCAGCAGCTTACGGCTAGCCGTATACACCGGGGAGCTGTTTTTT. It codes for CASSLRLAVYTGELFF.

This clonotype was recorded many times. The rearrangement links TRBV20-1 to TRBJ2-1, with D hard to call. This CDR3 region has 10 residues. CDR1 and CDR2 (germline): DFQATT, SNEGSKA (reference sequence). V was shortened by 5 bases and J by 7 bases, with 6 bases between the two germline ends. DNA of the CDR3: TGCAGTGCTGCCTCTAATGAGCAGTTCTTC. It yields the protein CSAASNEQFF.

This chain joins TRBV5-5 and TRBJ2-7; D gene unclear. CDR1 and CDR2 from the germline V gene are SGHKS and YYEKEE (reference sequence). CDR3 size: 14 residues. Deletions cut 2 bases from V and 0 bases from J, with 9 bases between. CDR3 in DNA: TGTGCCAGCAGCTTACGGCACCTCTCCTACGAGCAGTACTTC. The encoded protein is CASSLRHLSYEQYF. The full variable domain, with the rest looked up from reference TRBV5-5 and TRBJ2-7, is DAGVTQSPTHLIKTRGQQVTLRCSPISGHKSVSWYQQVLGQGPQFIFQYYEKEERGRGNFPDRFSARQFPNYSSELNVNALLLGDSALYLCASSLRHLSYEQYFGPGTRLTVT.

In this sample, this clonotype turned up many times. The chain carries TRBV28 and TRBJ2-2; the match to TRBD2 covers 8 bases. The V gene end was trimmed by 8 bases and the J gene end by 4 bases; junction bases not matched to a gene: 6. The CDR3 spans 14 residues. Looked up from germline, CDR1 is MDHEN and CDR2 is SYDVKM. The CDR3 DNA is TGTGCCAGCCGCGCGGGGGGTTCCACCGGGGAGCTGTTTTTT. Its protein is CASRAGGSTGELFF.

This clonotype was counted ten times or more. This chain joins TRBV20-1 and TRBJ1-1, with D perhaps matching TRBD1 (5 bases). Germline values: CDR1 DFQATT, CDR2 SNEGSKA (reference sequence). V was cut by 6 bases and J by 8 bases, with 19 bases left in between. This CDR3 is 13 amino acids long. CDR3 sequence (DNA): TGCAGTGCCCCGGGACCCGGCCGGGGGGAAGCTTTCTTT. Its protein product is CSAPGPGRGEAFF.

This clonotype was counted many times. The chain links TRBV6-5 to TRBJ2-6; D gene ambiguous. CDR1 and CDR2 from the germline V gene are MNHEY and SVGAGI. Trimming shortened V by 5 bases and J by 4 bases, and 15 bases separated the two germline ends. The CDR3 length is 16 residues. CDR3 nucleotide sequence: TGTGCCAGCAGTAACCGACCGGGTACCGGGGCCAACGTCCTGACTTTC. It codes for CASSNRPGTGANVLTF.

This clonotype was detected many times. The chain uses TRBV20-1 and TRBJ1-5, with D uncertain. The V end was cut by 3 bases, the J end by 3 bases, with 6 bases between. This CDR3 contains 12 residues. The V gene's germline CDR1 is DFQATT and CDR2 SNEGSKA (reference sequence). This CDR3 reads CSASTVNQPQHF. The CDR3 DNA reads TGCAGTGCTAGCACAGTCAATCAGCCCCAGCATTTT.

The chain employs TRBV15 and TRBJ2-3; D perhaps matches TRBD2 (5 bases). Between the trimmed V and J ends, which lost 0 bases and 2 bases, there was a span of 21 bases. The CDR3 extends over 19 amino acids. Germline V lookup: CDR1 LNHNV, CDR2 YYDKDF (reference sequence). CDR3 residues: CATSRDPPGAGEATDTQYF. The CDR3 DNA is TGTGCCACCAGCAGAGATCCACCGGGCGCCGGGGAAGCCACAGATACGCAGTATTTT.

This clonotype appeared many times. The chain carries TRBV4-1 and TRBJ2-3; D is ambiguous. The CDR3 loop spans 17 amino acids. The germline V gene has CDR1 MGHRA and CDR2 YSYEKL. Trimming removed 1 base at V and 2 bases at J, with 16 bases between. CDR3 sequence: CASSQVLTKTFTDTQYF. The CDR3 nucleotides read TGCGCCAGCAGCCAAGTATTGACAAAAACCTTCACAGATACGCAGTATTTT.

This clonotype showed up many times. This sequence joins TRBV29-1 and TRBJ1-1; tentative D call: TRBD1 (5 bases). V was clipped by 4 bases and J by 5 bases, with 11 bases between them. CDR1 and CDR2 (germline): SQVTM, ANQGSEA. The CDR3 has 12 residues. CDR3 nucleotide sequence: TGCAGCGTTGCGGCCCAGGGAACTGAAGCTTTCTTT. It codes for CSVAAQGTEAFF.

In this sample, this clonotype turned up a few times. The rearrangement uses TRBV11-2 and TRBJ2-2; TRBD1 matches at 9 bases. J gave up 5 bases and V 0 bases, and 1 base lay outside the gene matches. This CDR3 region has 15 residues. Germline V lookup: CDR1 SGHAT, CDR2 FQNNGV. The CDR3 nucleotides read TGTGCCAGCAGCTTAGAAGGGACAGGGACCGGGGAGCTGTTTTTT. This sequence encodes CASSLEGTGTGELFF.

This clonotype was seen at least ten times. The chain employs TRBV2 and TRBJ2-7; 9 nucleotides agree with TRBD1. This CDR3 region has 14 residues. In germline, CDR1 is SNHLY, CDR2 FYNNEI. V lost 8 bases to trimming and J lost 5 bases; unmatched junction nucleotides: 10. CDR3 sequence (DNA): TGTGCCAGCGAGAGGGACAGGGATCGACACGAGCAGTACTTC. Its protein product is CASERDRDRHEQYF.

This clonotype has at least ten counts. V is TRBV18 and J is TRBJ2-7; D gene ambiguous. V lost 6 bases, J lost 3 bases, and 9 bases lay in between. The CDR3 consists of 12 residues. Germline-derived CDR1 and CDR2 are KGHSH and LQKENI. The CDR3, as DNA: TGTGCCAGCTCCCCTGACCGCTACGAGCAGTACTTC. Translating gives CASSPDRYEQYF.

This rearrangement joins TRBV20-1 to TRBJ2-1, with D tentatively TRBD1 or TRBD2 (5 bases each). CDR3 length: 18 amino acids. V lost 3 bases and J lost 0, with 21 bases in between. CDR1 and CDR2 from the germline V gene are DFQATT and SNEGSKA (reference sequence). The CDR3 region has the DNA TGCAGTGCTAGGTCTCGGGACCGGCGACCTGTCTCCTACAATGAGCAGTTCTTC. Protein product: CSARSRDRRPVSYNEQFF.

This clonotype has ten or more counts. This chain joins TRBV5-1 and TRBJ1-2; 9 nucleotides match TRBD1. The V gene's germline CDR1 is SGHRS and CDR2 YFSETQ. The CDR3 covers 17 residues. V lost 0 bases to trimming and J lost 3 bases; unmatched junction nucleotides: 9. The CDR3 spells CASSLVGQGRNDYGYTF. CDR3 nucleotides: TGCGCCAGCAGCTTGGTTGGACAGGGGCGGAATGACTATGGCTACACCTTC.

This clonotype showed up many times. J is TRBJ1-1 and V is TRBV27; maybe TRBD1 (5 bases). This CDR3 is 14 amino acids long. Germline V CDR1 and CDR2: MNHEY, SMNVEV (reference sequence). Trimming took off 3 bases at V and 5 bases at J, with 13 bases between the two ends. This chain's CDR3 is CASSLGDFVTEAFF. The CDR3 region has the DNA TGTGCCAGCAGTTTGGGGGATTTCGTTACTGAAGCTTTCTTT.

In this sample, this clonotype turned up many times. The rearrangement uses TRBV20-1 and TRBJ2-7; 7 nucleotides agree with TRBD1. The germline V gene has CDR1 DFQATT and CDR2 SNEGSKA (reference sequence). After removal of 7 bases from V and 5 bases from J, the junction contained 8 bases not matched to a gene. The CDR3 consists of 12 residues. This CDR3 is CSGYRGKHEQYF. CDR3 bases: TGCAGTGGGTACAGGGGAAAACACGAGCAGTACTTC.

CDR3 protein: CASSWGPDYEQYF. The CDR3 DNA reads TGTGCCAGCAGCTGGGGGCCGGACTACGAGCAGTACTTC. This chain joins TRBV7-7 and TRBJ2-7, with D perhaps matching TRBD1 (6 bases). In germline, CDR1 is SSHAT, CDR2 FNYEAQ (reference sequence). The V and J ends lost 4 bases and 3 bases respectively, with 10 bases between them. CDR3 length equals 13 residues.

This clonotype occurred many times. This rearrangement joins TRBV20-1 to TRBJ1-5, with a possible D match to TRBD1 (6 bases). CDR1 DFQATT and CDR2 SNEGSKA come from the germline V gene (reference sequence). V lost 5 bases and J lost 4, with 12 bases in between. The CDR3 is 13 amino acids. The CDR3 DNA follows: TGCAGTGCTGTGACAGGTCTTAATCAGCCCCAGCATTTT. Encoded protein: CSAVTGLNQPQHF.

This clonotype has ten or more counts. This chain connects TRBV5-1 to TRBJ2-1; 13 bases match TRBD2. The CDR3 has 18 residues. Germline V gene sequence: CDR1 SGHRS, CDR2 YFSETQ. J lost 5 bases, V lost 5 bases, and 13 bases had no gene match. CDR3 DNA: TGCGCCAGCAGAATGACTAGCGGGGGGATCGGGATTCACAATGAGCAGTTCTTC. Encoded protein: CASRMTSGGIGIHNEQFF.

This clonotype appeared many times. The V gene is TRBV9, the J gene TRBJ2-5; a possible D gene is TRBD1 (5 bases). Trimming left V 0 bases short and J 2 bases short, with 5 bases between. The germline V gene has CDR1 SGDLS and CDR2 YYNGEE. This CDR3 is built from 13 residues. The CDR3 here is CASSVGQQETQYF. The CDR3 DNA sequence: TGTGCCAGCAGCGTAGGACAGCAAGAGACCCAGTACTTC.

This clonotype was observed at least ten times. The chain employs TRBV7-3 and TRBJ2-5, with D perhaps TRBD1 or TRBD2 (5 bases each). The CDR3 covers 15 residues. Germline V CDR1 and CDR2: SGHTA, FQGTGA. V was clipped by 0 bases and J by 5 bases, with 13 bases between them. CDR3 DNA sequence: TGTGCCAGCAGCTTAACGGCCGGGGCCGGGGAGACCCAGTACTTC. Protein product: CASSLTAGAGETQYF. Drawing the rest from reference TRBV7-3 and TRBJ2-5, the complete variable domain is GAGVSQTPSNKVTEKGKYVELRCDPISGHTALYWYRQSLGQGPEFLIYFQGTGAADDSGLPNDRFFAVRPEGSVSTLKIQRTERGDSAVYLCASSLTAGAGETQYFGPGTRLLVL.

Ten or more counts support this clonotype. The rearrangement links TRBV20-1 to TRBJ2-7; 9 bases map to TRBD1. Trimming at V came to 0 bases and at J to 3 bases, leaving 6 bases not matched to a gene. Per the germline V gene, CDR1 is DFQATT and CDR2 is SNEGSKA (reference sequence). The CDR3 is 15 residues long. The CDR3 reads CSARDWDRVGYEQYF. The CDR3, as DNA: TGCAGTGCTAGAGATTGGGACAGGGTGGGCTACGAGCAGTACTTC.

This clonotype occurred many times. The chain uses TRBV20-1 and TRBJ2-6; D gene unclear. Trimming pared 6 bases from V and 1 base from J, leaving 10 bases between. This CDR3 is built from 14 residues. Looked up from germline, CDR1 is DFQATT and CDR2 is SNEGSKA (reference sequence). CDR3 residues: CSASLGSGANVLTF. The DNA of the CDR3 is TGCAGTGCCTCCCTCGGGTCTGGGGCCAACGTCCTGACTTTC.

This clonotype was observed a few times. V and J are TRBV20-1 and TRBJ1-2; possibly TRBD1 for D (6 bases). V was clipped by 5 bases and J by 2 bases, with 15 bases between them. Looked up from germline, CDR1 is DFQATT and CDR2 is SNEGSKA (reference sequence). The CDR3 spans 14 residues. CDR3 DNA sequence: TGCAGTGCTCCAATACAGGGACTAAACTATGGCTACACCTTC. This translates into CSAPIQGLNYGYTF.